In its sample, the clone carrying this T cell receptor (beta chain) was seen a few times. Its antigen remains unknown. Overall study findings and caveats: Tumor memory CD4+ T cell TCR gene usage clustered with blood and lymph node memory CD4+ cells and lymph node naive CD4+ cells. Tumor-infiltrating Treg TCR alpha and beta sequences overlapped most with tumor naive CD4+ T cells, then blood naive.

Trimming took 6 bases from V and 1 from J, leaving 11 bases between them. This CDR3 contains 14 residues. Germline V gene lookup returns CDR1 MNHEY and CDR2 SMNVEV (reference sequence). Semi-nested PCR with Nested Universal Primer A followed constant-region reverse priming of full-length variable regions. TCRdb independently ran MiXCR on the 5' RACE reads; one entry per CDR3 protein. This table has fewer than 60,000 distinct CDR3 sequences, 28% appearing once. Purified naive CD4+ T cells were depleted of CD25+ Tregs. V and J are TRBV27 and TRBJ2-3, with D possibly being TRBD1 (6 bases). This TCR came from a female donor with breast cancer. Sequencing was performed on naive CD4+ T cells sorted from blood. The subset here: naive CD4+ T cells, CD4+CD45RA+CD25-. CDR3 in amino acids: CASRGDMRTDTQYF. CDR3 coding DNA: TGTGCCAGCAGGGGGGACATGCGCACAGATACGCAGTATTTT.